This is a list of T cell receptor beta chains from one sample in a study of response to subunit inactivated influenza vaccine. TCRdb itself ran the RT-PCR reads through MiXCR, one entry per CDR3 protein. The data contain 650,000 to 850,000 distinct CDR3 sequences, 11% to 15% of them singletons. The specimen comprised PBMCs from blood, sampled roughly 15 days before vaccination. Every receptor here comes from a man aged 45 to 65 who received an inactivated influenza vaccine. CDR3s leave out the opening cysteine and the closing phenylalanine or tryptophan. Fields, in order: CDR3 protein, J gene, V gene, clone size. Expanded clones are given a class, and other clones once, few, many or no size at all.

CDR3: ASSTTSGMLETQY; J: TRBJ2-5; V: TRBV7-2; size: -
CDR3: ASRFTTVNTGELF; J: TRBJ2-2; V: TRBV19; size: -
CDR3: RGSRFPRGLEAF; J: TRBJ1-1; V: TRBV20-1; size: few
CDR3: ASSYSLLAGPYEQY; J: TRBJ2-7; V: TRBV6-2/TRBV6-3; size: few
CDR3: AWSSGRFEAF; J: TRBJ1-1; V: TRBV30; size: -
CDR3: ATSREVTGTGSHEQY; J: TRBJ2-7; V: TRBV15; size: -
CDR3: ASSQPRGDRLYEQY; J: TRBJ2-7; V: TRBV14; size: -
CDR3: ASSQGGLGEQY; J: TRBJ2-7; V: TRBV4-3; size: -
CDR3: ASSQVGKGNEQY; J: TRBJ2-7; V: TRBV4-3; size: -
CDR3: ASSSGWIFYNSPLH; J: TRBJ1-6; V: TRBV12-3/TRBV12-4; size: -
CDR3: ASSRTGGRNEQY; J: TRBJ2-7; V: TRBV28; size: -
CDR3: ATSRNRGLRGDTQY; J: TRBJ2-3; V: TRBV15; size: -
CDR3: SVGSGVSEQY; J: TRBJ2-7; V: TRBV29-1; size: few
CDR3: ASSLQGATEKLF; J: TRBJ1-4; V: TRBV4-1; size: few
CDR3: ASSALEGQF; J: TRBJ2-1; V: TRBV11-2; size: few